This TCR beta chain was observed in a study of T cells in Graves' hyperthyroidism and ophthalmopathy. Study-wide background: Peripheral blood draws took place at initial diagnosis, ahead of any treatment. The study, taken as a whole, reports: Separating ophthalmopathy from stable hyperthyroidism was achieved by a 13 V-J model.

Amplified regions were TCR beta CDR3 sequences from RNA transcripts. The HTBI set primed first-round TCR CDR3 RT-PCR. TCRdb analysed the multiplex PCR reads with MiXCR anew, one entry per CDR3 protein. Of 200,000 to 250,000 distinct CDR3 sequences listed, approximately 17% are singletons. PBMCs were obtained from 7.5 to 10 ml fresh peripheral blood. This clonotype has only a few counts. The antigen remains unidentified. This CDR3 spans 16 amino acids. Germline assignment: CDR1 SEHNR and CDR2 FQNEAQ (reference sequence). V lost 5 bases, J lost 0 bases, and 14 bases lay in between. The TCR comes from a man aged 50 or older with Graves' hyperthyroidism. The J gene is TRBJ1-3, the V gene TRBV7-9; TRBD1 might be the D (6 bases). The sequencing input was blood. CDR3 nucleotide sequence: TGTGCCAGCAGCCAAAACTCAGGGGACTCTGGAAACACCATATATTTT. As protein: CASSQNSGDSGNTIYF.